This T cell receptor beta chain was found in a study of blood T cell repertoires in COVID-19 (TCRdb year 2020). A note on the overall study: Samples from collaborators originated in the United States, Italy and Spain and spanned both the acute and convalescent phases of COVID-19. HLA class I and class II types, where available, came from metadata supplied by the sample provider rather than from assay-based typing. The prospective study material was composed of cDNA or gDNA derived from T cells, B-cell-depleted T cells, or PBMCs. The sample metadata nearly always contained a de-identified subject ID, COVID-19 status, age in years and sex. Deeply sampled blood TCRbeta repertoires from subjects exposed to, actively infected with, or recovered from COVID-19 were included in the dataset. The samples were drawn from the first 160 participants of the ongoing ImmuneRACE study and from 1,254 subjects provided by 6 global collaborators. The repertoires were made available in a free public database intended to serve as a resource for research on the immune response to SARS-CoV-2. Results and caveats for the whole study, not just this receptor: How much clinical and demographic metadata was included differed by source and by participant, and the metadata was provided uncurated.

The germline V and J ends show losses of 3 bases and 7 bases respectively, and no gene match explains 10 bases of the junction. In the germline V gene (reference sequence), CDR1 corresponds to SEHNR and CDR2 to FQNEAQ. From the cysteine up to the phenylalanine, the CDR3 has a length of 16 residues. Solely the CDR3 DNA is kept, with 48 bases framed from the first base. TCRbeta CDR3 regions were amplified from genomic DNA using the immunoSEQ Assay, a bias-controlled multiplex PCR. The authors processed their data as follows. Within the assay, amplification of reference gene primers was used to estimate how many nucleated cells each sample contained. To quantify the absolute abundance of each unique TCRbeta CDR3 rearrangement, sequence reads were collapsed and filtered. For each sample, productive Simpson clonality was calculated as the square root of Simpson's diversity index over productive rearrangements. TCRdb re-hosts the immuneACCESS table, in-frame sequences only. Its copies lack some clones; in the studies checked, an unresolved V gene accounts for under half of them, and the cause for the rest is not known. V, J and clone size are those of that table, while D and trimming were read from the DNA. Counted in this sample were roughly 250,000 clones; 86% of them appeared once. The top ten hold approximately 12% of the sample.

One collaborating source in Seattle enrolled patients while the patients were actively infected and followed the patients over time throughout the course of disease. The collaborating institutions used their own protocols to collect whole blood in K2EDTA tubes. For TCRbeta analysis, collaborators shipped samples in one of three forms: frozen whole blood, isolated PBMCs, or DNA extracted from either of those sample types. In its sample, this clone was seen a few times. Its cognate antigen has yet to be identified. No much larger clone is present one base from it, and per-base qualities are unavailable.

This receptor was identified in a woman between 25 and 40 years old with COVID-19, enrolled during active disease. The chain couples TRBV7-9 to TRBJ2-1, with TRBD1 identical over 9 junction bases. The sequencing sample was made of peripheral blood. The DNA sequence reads TGTGCCAGCAGCTTGGCCCCCGGGACAGGGCCGAATGAGCAGTTCTTC. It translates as CASSLAPGTGPNEQFF.